One sample yielded the 22 T cell receptor beta chains listed below, sequenced in a study of monozygotic twins with inflammatory bowel disease (dated by TCRdb to about 2019). The library was generated by 5' RACE. Instrument on record: Illumina HiSeq 2500. TCRdb reprocessed the reads and assigns one entry to each CDR3 protein sequence, leaving out DNA. The sample's table covers about 350,000 distinct CDR3 sequences. The ten largest clonotypes hold roughly 2% of the sample. Sequenced: blood. These receptors were collected from a human donor with ulcerative colitis or Crohn's disease, or a healthy co-twin of an affected twin (not recorded which).

This chain links TRBV7-3 with TRBJ2-2; the TCRdb D gene call, TRBD1, has no DNA to confirm it. Germline loops: CDR1 SGHTA, CDR2 FQGTGA. This CDR3 comprises 16 residues. The CDR3 sequence: CASSLNSGGNTGELFF.

The rearrangement joins TRBV4-3 to TRBJ1-1; the D call from TCRdb, TRBD1, cannot be confirmed without DNA. The CDR3 runs to 17 residues. CDR1 and CDR2 from the germline V gene are LGHNA and YSLEER. Here the CDR3 reads CASSRRGQGGMNTEAFF.

This chain links TRBV29-1 with TRBJ2-7. The CDR3 contains 12 residues. Germline V gives CDR1 SQVTM, CDR2 ANQGSEA. CDR3 region: CSVEGAEYEQYF.

Here the CDR3 reads CASRLAGGQHNEQFF. The chain uses TRBV7-9 and TRBJ2-1; with no DNA, the TCRdb D assignment of TRBD1 cannot be verified. The V gene's germline CDR1 is SEHNR and CDR2 FQNEAQ (reference sequence). The CDR3 has 15 residues.

This CDR3 is CATSRDPSGRASHEQYF. This chain uses TRBV15 with TRBJ2-7; TCRdb returns TRBD2, unconfirmable since there is no DNA. Looked up from germline, CDR1 is LNHNV and CDR2 is YYDKDF (reference sequence). This CDR3 contains 17 residues.

The V gene is TRBV7-9, the J gene TRBJ2-7; TCRdb names TRBD1, which stays unverified in the absence of DNA. CDR1 SEHNR and CDR2 FQNEAQ come from the germline V gene (reference sequence). CDR3 length: 13 residues. The CDR3 loop is CASSLMTGYEQYF. Drawing the rest from reference TRBV7-9 and TRBJ2-7, the complete variable domain is DTGVSQNPRHKITKRGQNVTFRCDPISEHNRLYWYRQTLGQGPEFLTYFQNEAQLEKSRLLSDRFSAERPKGSFSTLEIQRTEQGDSAMYLCASSLMTGYEQYFGPGTRLTVT.

The genes are TRBV18 and TRBJ2-7; TCRdb designates TRBD1, a call that cannot be tested without DNA. Germline V gene lookup returns CDR1 KGHSH and CDR2 LQKENI. This CDR3 comprises 15 residues. CDR3 protein: CASSPFRDSAYEQYF.

This sequence joins TRBV5-1 and TRBJ2-1; TCRdb's D gene call, TRBD2, goes unchecked for lack of DNA. CDR3 size: 14 residues. In germline, CDR1 is SGHRS, CDR2 YFSETQ. CDR3 loop: CASRPGTSGNEQFF.

The rearrangement links TRBV5-1 to TRBJ2-2. The CDR3 has 15 residues. Per the germline V gene, CDR1 is SGHRS and CDR2 is YFSETQ. CDR3 sequence: CASSLEAGNTGELFF.

The chain carries TRBV12-5 and TRBJ1-5; TCRdb indicates TRBD1, and absent DNA this call remains unverified. Germline V lookup: CDR1 LGHNT, CDR2 FRNRAP. CDR3 length equals 15 residues. CDR3 region: CASAPGNSRNQPQHF.

This chain uses TRBV18 with TRBJ2-6. The CDR3 loop spans 13 amino acids. The germline V gene encodes CDR1 KGHSH and CDR2 LQKENI. CDR3 loop: CASSPPWANVLTF.

The chain has TRBV7-7 and TRBJ2-1; lacking DNA, the TRBD1 call made by TCRdb goes unchecked. Germline-derived CDR1 and CDR2 are SSHAT and FNYEAQ (reference sequence). The CDR3 is 15 residues long. This CDR3 reads CASSLGRTGRNEQFF.

The V call is TRBV12-3 or TRBV12-4, the J call TRBJ1-2. CDR3 length: 13 residues. CDR3 sequence reads: CASSLGMQGGYTF.

The chain joins TRBV5-1 to TRBJ2-1; TCRdb designates TRBD1, a call that cannot be tested without DNA. Per germline, CDR1 SGHRS and CDR2 YFSETQ. The CDR3 contains 17 residues. The CDR3 here is CASMLLVGGGSYNEQFF. The full variable domain, in which reference TRBV5-1 and TRBJ2-1 provide the parts outside the CDR3, is KAGVTQTPRYLIKTRGQQVTLSCSPISGHRSVSWYQQTPGQGLQFLFEYFSETQRNKGNFPGRFSGRQFSNSRSEMNVSTLELGDSALYLCASMLLVGGGSYNEQFFGPGTRLTVL.

The rearrangement uses TRBV12-3 or TRBV12-4 and TRBJ1-1; TCRdb calls TRBD1, which cannot be checked without DNA. This CDR3 is built from 12 residues. The CDR3 sequence: CASRTGLGEAFF.

The chain is built from TRBV27 and TRBJ2-7; the TRBD1 assignment by TCRdb is unverifiable without DNA. This CDR3 comprises 14 residues. Germline values: CDR1 MNHEY, CDR2 SMNVEV (reference sequence). The CDR3 here is CASSPFTGAYEQYF.

The chain has TRBV12-3 or TRBV12-4 and TRBJ2-5. The CDR3 totals 12 residues. CDR3 sequence: CASSEVEETQYF.

The rearrangement joins TRBV15 to TRBJ2-1; the D call of TRBD2 rests on TCRdb alone, since no DNA is present to check it. The CDR3 is 19 amino acids. The V gene's germline CDR1 is LNHNV and CDR2 YYDKDF (reference sequence). The CDR3 is CATSRDPSGPLSSYNEQFF. The full variable domain, with the rest looked up from reference TRBV15 and TRBJ2-1, is DAMVIQNPRYQVTQFGKPVTLSCSQTLNHNVMYWYQQKSSQAPKLLFHYYDKDFNNEADTPDNFQSRRPNTSFCFLDIRSPGLGDTAMYLCATSRDPSGPLSSYNEQFFGPGTRLTVL.

The gene calls are TRBV12-3 or TRBV12-4 and TRBJ1-5; TCRdb names TRBD1, which stays unverified in the absence of DNA. The length of the CDR3 is 18 residues. The CDR3 sequence: CASSFGDRTANSNQPQHF.

V gene TRBV20-1 combines with J gene TRBJ1-1; TCRdb's D call, TRBD1, is unchecked because there is no DNA. The CDR3 is made up of 18 amino acids. Germline V lookup: CDR1 DFQATT, CDR2 SNEGSKA (reference sequence). This CDR3 reads CSALSGQSDFLANTEAFF.

The chain combines TRBV30 with TRBJ1-4; without DNA, the TCRdb call of TRBD1 cannot be checked. Germline loops: CDR1 GTSNPN, CDR2 SVGIG (reference sequence). This CDR3 is 14 amino acids long. This CDR3 reads CAWAGTATNEKLFF.

This chain connects TRBV9 to TRBJ2-3; the TRBD1 assignment by TCRdb is unverifiable without DNA. From germline, CDR1 is SGDLS and CDR2 YYNGEE. This CDR3 comprises 14 residues. The chain's CDR3 is CASQAGTSTDTQYF.